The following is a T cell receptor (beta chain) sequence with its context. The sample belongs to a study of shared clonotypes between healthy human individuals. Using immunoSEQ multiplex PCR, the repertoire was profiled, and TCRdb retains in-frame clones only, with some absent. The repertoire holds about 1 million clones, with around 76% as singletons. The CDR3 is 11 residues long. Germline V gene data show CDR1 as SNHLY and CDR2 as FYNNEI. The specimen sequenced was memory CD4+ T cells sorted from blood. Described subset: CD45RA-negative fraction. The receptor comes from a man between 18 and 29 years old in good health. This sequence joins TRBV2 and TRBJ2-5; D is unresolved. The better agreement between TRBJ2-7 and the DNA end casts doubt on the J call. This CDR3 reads CASSEAYEQYF. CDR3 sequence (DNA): TGTGCCAGCAGTGAAGCATACGAGCAGTACTTC.